The next 27 T cell receptor beta chains were all read from a single sample in a study of CD8 T cells in ankylosing spondylitis. TCRdb re-called the 5' RACE reads with MiXCR, one entry per CDR3 protein. The sample includes 300,000 to 400,000 distinct CDR3 sequences, around a tenth of them seen just once. Sequencing was done on a sample of blood, either unsorted or a sorted T cell fraction (not recorded which). The receptor source for this set is a female donor with ankylosing spondylitis or in good health (not recorded which).

The chain carries TRBV5-1 and TRBJ2-1, with 9 nucleotides matching TRBD2. J lost 2 bases, V lost 0 bases, and 9 bases had no gene match. There are 18 residues in the CDR3. Germline CDR1 reads SGHRS; CDR2 reads YFSETQ. CDR3 in amino acids: CASSLVVSGGGTYNEQFF. Here the CDR3 DNA reads TGCGCCAGCAGCTTGGTTGTTAGCGGGGGAGGGACCTACAATGAGCAGTTCTTC.

The CDR3 protein is CASSPIGYTF. The CDR3 nucleotides are TGTGCCAGCAGCCCGATTGGCTACACCTTC. The rearrangement links TRBV7-9 to TRBJ1-2; D gene uncertain. Germline CDR1 reads SEHNR; CDR2 reads FQNEAQ (reference sequence). Trimming shortened V by 5 bases and J by 7 bases, and 5 bases separated the two germline ends. This CDR3 is 10 amino acids long.

The chain links TRBV4-1 to TRBJ1-5; D gene ambiguous. V was trimmed by 0 bases and J by 4 bases, leaving 13 bases between them. Germline values: CDR1 MGHRA, CDR2 YSYEKL. The CDR3 consists of 16 residues. The CDR3 DNA reads TGCGCCAGCAGCCAAGAACATCCACAGCCAAATCAGCCCCAGCATTTT. Translation gives CASSQEHPQPNQPQHF.

This clonotype was seen many times. The chain's CDR3 is CASSLGVRGLNTDTQYF. DNA for the CDR3: TGTGCCAGCAGCTTGGGGGTTAGAGGACTTAACACAGATACGCAGTATTTT. The chain combines TRBV5-6 with TRBJ2-3, with D maybe TRBD2 (5 bases). This CDR3 contains 17 residues. V lost 0 bases, J lost 2 bases, and 16 bases lay in between. Germline-derived CDR1 and CDR2 are SGHDT and YYEEEE.

This clonotype was recorded a few times. The chain uses TRBV7-6 and TRBJ2-1; D remains unclear. The V gene's germline CDR1 is SGHVS and CDR2 FNYEAQ. This CDR3 contains 12 residues. V was pared by 2 bases and J by 6 bases, with 5 bases between. CDR3 coding DNA: TGTGCCAGCAGCTTACCCTTCAATGAGCAGTTCTTC. Translating it yields CASSLPFNEQFF.

This clonotype appeared many times. The V and J genes are TRBV7-8 and TRBJ1-1, with D possibly TRBD1 on 5 matching bases. The CDR3 has 15 amino acids. The germline V and J ends were trimmed by 3 bases and 0 bases, with 11 bases remaining between them. From germline, CDR1 is SGHVS and CDR2 FQNEAQ. Written as DNA, the CDR3 is TGTGCCAGCAGCTTGATGACAGCACTGAACACTGAAGCTTTCTTT. This sequence encodes CASSLMTALNTEAFF.

This clonotype was detected ten times or more. The chain joins TRBV3-1 to TRBJ1-1; D perhaps matches TRBD1 (6 bases). The CDR3 extends over 13 amino acids. Germline V gene lookup returns CDR1 LGHDT and CDR2 YNNKEL (reference sequence). Trimming took 6 bases from V and 3 from J, leaving 11 bases between them. The CDR3 region is CASRGRGYTEAFF. The CDR3 DNA reads as TGTGCCAGCAGAGGAAGGGGGTACACTGAAGCTTTCTTT.

Many counts were recorded for this clonotype. The rearrangement uses TRBV12-3 or TRBV12-4 and TRBJ2-5; the D gene could be TRBD1 or TRBD2 (6 bases each). The CDR3 has 15 amino acids. The germline V and J ends were trimmed by 8 bases and 1 base, with 17 bases remaining between them. Written as DNA, the CDR3 is TGTGCCAGCCTATCCTTCAGGGGAGGCCAAGAGACCCAGTACTTC. Encoded protein: CASLSFRGGQETQYF.

This clonotype was counted at least ten times. The chain links TRBV27 to TRBJ2-1, with D possibly matching TRBD1 (5 bases). V was trimmed by 5 bases and J by 1 base, leaving 12 bases between them. Germline loops: CDR1 MNHEY, CDR2 SMNVEV (reference sequence). CDR3 size: 15 residues. The CDR3: CASSPPGNSYNEQFF. CDR3 coding DNA: TGTGCCAGCAGTCCCCCAGGGAATTCCTACAATGAGCAGTTCTTC.

The J gene is TRBJ2-1, the V gene TRBV7-6; 8 bases map to TRBD2. There are 15 residues in the CDR3. The V segment lost 2 bases and the J segment 6 bases; nucleotides outside the gene matches: 6. Germline lookup yields CDR1 SGHVS and CDR2 FNYEAQ. The chain's CDR3 is CASSLRAGAPNEQFF. The CDR3 region has the DNA TGTGCCAGCAGCTTACGAGCGGGGGCCCCCAATGAGCAGTTCTTC.

This clonotype was seen ten or more times. CDR3 sequence reads: CASQLPHTDTQYF. The CDR3 DNA sequence: TGTGCCAGTCAACTACCACACACAGATACGCAGTATTTT. The chain uses TRBV28 and TRBJ2-3; unclear D gene. The V and J ends lost 9 bases and 2 bases respectively, with 12 bases between them. The CDR3 spans 13 residues. Germline assignment: CDR1 MDHEN and CDR2 SYDVKM.

The chain uses TRBV3-1 and TRBJ2-3; 14 bases are a match to TRBD2. J was trimmed by 7 bases and V by 8 bases; bases with no gene match: 20. This CDR3 has 19 amino acids. CDR1 LGHDT and CDR2 YNNKEL come from the germline V gene (reference sequence). The CDR3 protein is CASCLTSGGASRTTNTQYF. In nucleotides, the CDR3 is TGTGCCAGCTGCCTGACTAGCGGGGGGGCCTCCCGCACAACAAATACGCAGTATTTT.

The sample holds a few counts of this clonotype. The V gene is TRBV7-3, the J gene TRBJ2-1, with a possible D match to TRBD2 (5 bases). Germline V CDR1 and CDR2: SGHTA, FQGTGA. Trimming left V 5 bases short and J 10 bases short, with 18 bases between. The CDR3 sequence is 14 residues long. The CDR3: CASSPRTFTGEQFF. The CDR3, as DNA: TGTGCCAGCAGCCCACGGACGTTTACGGGGGAGCAGTTCTTC.

This clonotype was counted ten times or more. The chain carries TRBV20-1 and TRBJ2-7, with TRBD1 identical over 8 bases. CDR1 and CDR2 (germline): DFQATT, SNEGSKA (reference sequence). This CDR3 spans 15 amino acids. V lost 6 bases and J lost 0; bases outside the gene matches: 10. DNA of the CDR3: TGCAGTGCCCCACCCAGGGACAGGACCTCCTACGAGCAGTACTTC. Its protein product is CSAPPRDRTSYEQYF.

This clonotype appeared many times. For the CDR3, the DNA is TGCAGTGCTAGAACAATGTACGAGCAGTACTTC. Translated: CSARTMYEQYF. The genes are TRBV20-1 and TRBJ2-7; D not resolved. Germline CDR1 and CDR2: DFQATT and SNEGSKA (reference sequence). The germline V and J ends were trimmed by 2 bases and 4 bases, with 6 bases remaining between them. This CDR3 has 11 amino acids.

This clonotype came up many times. The chain employs TRBV7-2 and TRBJ1-1, with no clear D. This CDR3 has 11 residues. Looked up from germline, CDR1 is SGHTA and CDR2 is FQGNSA. V was pared by 5 bases and J by 9 bases, with 10 bases between. The CDR3 is CASSIGLQAFF. In nucleotides, the CDR3 is TGTGCCAGCAGCATCGGGCTACAAGCTTTCTTT.

This clonotype showed up many times. The chain combines TRBV27 with TRBJ1-2; 8 bases align to TRBD1. Unmatched junction bases numbered 7, after V lost 6 bases and J lost 4 bases. The CDR3 sequence is 14 residues long. Germline V gene sequence: CDR1 MNHEY, CDR2 SMNVEV (reference sequence). The CDR3 DNA follows: TGTGCCAGCAGAGCCCCGGGACAGGTCTATGGCTACACCTTC. Translated: CASRAPGQVYGYTF.

The sample holds many counts of this clonotype. The gene calls are TRBV28 and TRBJ2-1, with 12 nucleotides matching TRBD2. The J segment lost 0 bases and the V segment lost 5 bases, leaving 5 bases of the junction unmatched. The CDR3 is 17 amino acids. Per germline, CDR1 MDHEN and CDR2 SYDVKM. This chain's CDR3 is CASSPGLAGFSYNEQFF. The DNA of the CDR3 is TGTGCCAGCAGTCCCGGACTAGCGGGGTTCTCCTACAATGAGCAGTTCTTC.

Remarks on this clonotype: Possible read error: a much larger clone is one base away. The V gene is TRBV5-1, the J gene TRBJ2-3; no definite D call. The germline V and J ends were trimmed by 0 bases and 5 bases, with 10 bases remaining between them. The germline gives CDR1 SGHRS, CDR2 YFSETQ. This CDR3 has 14 residues. CDR3 bases: TGCGCCAGCAGCTTGGTGGTCCGGGTAGATACGCAGTATTTT. Its translation: CASSLVVRVDTQYF.

The chain uses TRBV6-1 and TRBJ1-3; unclear D gene. The CDR3 is 15 amino acids. Germline V gene data show CDR1 as MNHNS and CDR2 as SASEGT. Trimming shortened V by 7 bases and J by 0 bases, and 13 bases separated the two germline ends. This CDR3 reads CASTLDGTSGNTIYF. The CDR3 DNA reads as TGTGCCAGCACCCTCGACGGTACCTCTGGAAACACCATATATTTT.

This clonotype was seen repeatedly, ten times or more. The J gene is TRBJ2-1, the V gene TRBV20-1, with D unresolved. V lost 3 bases to trimming and J lost 3 bases, with 9 bases between them. The CDR3 has 13 amino acids. CDR1 and CDR2 from the germline V gene are DFQATT and SNEGSKA (reference sequence). CDR3 coding DNA: TGCAGTGCTAGGAGCGCCGTCTACAATGAGCAGTTCTTC. Its protein product is CSARSAVYNEQFF.

This clonotype has ten or more counts. This rearrangement joins TRBV5-1 to TRBJ1-2, with a possible D match to TRBD1 (5 bases). Trimming stripped 4 bases from V and 8 bases from J, with 15 bases between. CDR1 is SGHRS, CDR2 YFSETQ, per germline. The CDR3 runs 13 residues. The CDR3 DNA follows: TGCGCCAGCAGCCTAGACAGCAAGAGCGGCTACACCTTC. It yields the protein CASSLDSKSGYTF.

This clonotype was seen at least ten times. V and J are TRBV10-2 and TRBJ1-4; D ambiguous. Germline V gives CDR1 WSHSY, CDR2 SAAADI. The CDR3 runs to 14 residues. The V end was cut by 4 bases, the J end by 6 bases, with 12 bases between. CDR3 DNA: TGCGCCAGCAGTGTGAGTAGGGTTGATGAAAAACTGTTTTTT. Its translation: CASSVSRVDEKLFF.

The chain links TRBV12-3 or TRBV12-4 to TRBJ1-2; weak D call: TRBD1 (5 bases). The CDR3 extends over 15 amino acids. V was trimmed by 3 bases and J by 4 bases, leaving 15 bases between them. This CDR3 reads CASSLGPGGRYGYTF. CDR3 in DNA: TGTGCCAGCAGTTTGGGCCCTGGGGGTCGCTATGGCTACACCTTC.

The genes are TRBV7-2 and TRBJ2-1, with 7 bases fitting TRBD1. This CDR3 contains 14 residues. Germline V gives CDR1 SGHTA, CDR2 FQGNSA. V lost 5 bases, J lost 7 bases, and 8 bases stayed unmatched. The CDR3 region is CASSVDRVRNEQFF. CDR3 DNA: TGTGCCAGCAGCGTCGACAGGGTGAGAAATGAGCAGTTCTTC.

This chain uses TRBV20-1 with TRBJ2-3; 8 bases agree with TRBD1. The CDR3 covers 16 residues. The J segment lost 0 bases and the V segment lost 3 bases, leaving 8 bases of the junction unmatched. From germline, CDR1 is DFQATT and CDR2 SNEGSKA (reference sequence). Here the CDR3 reads CSASVRQGLSTDTQYF. The CDR3 DNA sequence: TGCAGTGCTAGCGTCCGACAGGGGTTGAGCACAGATACGCAGTATTTT.

This clonotype was picked up many times. The chain recombines TRBV7-2 with TRBJ1-1, with a tentative D call TRBD1 (5 bases). The CDR3 length is 14 residues. Trimming removed 0 bases at V and 1 base at J, with 6 bases between. Germline V lookup: CDR1 SGHTA, CDR2 FQGNSA. CDR3 amino acids: CASSLAQGNTEAFF. The CDR3 DNA follows: TGTGCCAGCAGCTTAGCGCAGGGGAACACTGAAGCTTTCTTT.